This T cell receptor (beta chain) originates from a study of blood T cell repertoires in COVID-19. This clone occurred once. CDR1 and CDR2 (germline): GTSNPN, SVGIG (reference sequence). The CDR3 totals 13 residues. Trimming removed 1 base at V and 9 bases at J, with 10 bases between. Authors' data handling: Amplification with reference gene primers provided the estimates of nucleated cell counts. Sequencing used immunoSEQ multiplex PCR; TCRdb keeps in-frame clones, though not all of them. The D gene and trimming were derived from the DNA, and the V and J assignments and clone size from that table. The data show roughly 150,000 clones, about four fifths seen once.

The origin of this receptor is an elderly woman with acute or convalescent COVID-19. The sequenced material came from peripheral blood. V and J are TRBV30 and TRBJ1-6, with D possibly matching TRBD1 (6 bases). This CDR3 reads CAWSAGVGSPLHF. The CDR3 nucleotides are TGTGCCTGGAGTGCAGGGGTGGGTTCACCCCTCCACTTT.